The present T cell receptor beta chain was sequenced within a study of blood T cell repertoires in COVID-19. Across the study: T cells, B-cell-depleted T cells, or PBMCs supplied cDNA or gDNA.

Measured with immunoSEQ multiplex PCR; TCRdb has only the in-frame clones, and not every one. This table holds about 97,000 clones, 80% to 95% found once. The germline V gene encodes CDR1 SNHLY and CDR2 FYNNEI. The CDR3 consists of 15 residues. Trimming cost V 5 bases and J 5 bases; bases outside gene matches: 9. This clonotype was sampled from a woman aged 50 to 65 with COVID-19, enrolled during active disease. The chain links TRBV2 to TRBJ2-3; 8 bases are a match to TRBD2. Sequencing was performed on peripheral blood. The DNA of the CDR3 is TGTGCCAGCAGTTATAGCGGGGACTCGGTAGATACGCAGTATTTT. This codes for CASSYSGDSVDTQYF.